These 3 T cell receptor beta chains were sequenced from one sample in a study of Tregs in tolerant kidney transplant recipients (dated by TCRdb to between 2017 and 2020). The library relied on the immunoSEQ multiplex PCR assay. Not all clones reach the TCRdb copy of this immuneACCESS table, which keeps in-frame sequences only. Checked studies attribute under half of the gap to unresolved V genes and leave the rest unexplained. For this sample the table gives about 64,000 clones, of which around 87% were detected only once. 3.5% to 4% of the sample is in the top ten clones. The time point label here, explained by the study, means: 6 months after combined kidney and bone marrow transplant. The transplants used related donors with nonmyeloablative bone marrow transplantation, and mixed chimerism in the human trials was transient. Specimen: CD4+ T cells from blood (PBMCs), collected 6 months after the transplant. The receptors stem from a human patient who received a combined kidney and bone marrow transplant. In patients who had a transplant, some T cells may come from the graft donor.

This chain links TRBV7-2 with TRBJ2-6; the D gene is possibly TRBD1 (5 bases). From germline, CDR1 is SGHTA and CDR2 FQGNSA. V gave up 0 bases and J gave up 4 bases, with 16 bases separating them. The CDR3 sequence is 18 residues long. The chain's CDR3 is CASSLAGLVGSGANVLTF. The CDR3 DNA reads TGTGCCAGCAGCTTAGCGGGGCTCGTGGGATCAGGGGCCAACGTCCTGACTTTC.

V gene TRBV5-1 combines with J gene TRBJ2-5; TRBD2 aligns across 9 bases. This CDR3 region has 14 residues. V lost 5 bases and J lost 5; bases outside the gene matches: 7. Germline V CDR1 and CDR2: SGHRS, YFSETQ. The CDR3 loop reads CASRVLREGETQYF. The CDR3 DNA follows: TGCGCCAGCAGGGTACTGCGGGAGGGGGAGACCCAGTACTTC.

This clone appeared a few times. The chain is built from TRBV7-9 and TRBJ2-7; TRBD1 agrees at 8 bases. Germline CDR1 is SEHNR and CDR2 is FQNEAQ (reference sequence). This CDR3 has 14 residues. The ends lost 5 bases at V and 2 bases at J; junction bases unmatched: 5. The CDR3 reads CASSPTGGTYEQYF. The CDR3 nucleotides read TGTGCCAGCAGCCCAACAGGGGGTACCTACGAGCAGTACTTC.